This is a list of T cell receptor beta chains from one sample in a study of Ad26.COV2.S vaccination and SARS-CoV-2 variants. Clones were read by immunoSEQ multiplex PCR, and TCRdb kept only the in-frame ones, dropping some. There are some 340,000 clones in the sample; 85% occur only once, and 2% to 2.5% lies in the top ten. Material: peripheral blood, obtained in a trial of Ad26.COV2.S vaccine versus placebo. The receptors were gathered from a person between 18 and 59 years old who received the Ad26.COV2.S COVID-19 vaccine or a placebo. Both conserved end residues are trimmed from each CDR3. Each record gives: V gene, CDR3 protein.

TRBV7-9 ASSLMGQGAQGYT
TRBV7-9 ASSLVLGADTQY
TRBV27 ASSPSIAGNTIY
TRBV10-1 ASSENNEQF
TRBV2 ASRSRRGSEKLF
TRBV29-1 STLGSQETQY
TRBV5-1 ASSLAQGTYEQY
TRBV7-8 ASSFSVDTQY
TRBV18 ASSQDRSSYEQY
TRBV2 ASSGVTEAF
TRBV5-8 ASSLGPTQGVYTEAF
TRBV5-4 ASSLVLNTHEQF
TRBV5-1 ASSPGTGIGYT
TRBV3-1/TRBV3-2 ASSPGLAGGLVSSTDTQY
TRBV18 ASSFQETQY
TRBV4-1 ASSQEGVLLNEQF
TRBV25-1 ASRRLGLPLH
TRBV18 ASSLGGHTGELF
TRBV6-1 ASSEQDRSFRAQH
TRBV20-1 SASSGQGTWQPQH
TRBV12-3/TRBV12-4 ASRPAADSPLH
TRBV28 ASRRTGNTEAF
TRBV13 ASSRTGGLGNEQF
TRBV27 ASSLSPGWTEAF
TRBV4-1 ASSQDGPSSYNEQF
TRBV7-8 ASSLVTQAGELF
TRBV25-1 ASSELRGDNQPQH
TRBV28 ASRWTSAIQETQY
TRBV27 ASSLSIGSGYT